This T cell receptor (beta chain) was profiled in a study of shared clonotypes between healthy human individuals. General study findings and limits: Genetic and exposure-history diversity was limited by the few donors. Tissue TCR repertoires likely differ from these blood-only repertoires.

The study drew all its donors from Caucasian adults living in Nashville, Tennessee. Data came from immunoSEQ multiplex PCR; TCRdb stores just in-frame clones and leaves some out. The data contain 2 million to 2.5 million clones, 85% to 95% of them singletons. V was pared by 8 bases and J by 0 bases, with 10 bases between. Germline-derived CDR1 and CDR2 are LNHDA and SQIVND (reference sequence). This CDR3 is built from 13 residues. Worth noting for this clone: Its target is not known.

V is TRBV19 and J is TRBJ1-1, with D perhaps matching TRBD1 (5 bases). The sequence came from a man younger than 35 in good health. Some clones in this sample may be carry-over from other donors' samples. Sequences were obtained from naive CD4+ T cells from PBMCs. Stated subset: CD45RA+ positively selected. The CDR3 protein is CASCRDMNTEAFF. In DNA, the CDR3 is TGTGCCAGTTGCAGGGATATGAACACTGAAGCTTTCTTT.